This is a list of T cell receptor beta chains from one sample in a study of blood T cell repertoires in COVID-19. The protocol was immunoSEQ multiplex PCR, while the TCRdb copy is restricted to in-frame clones and leaves out a portion. The profile shows about 87,000 clones, over 70% of them singletons. The sample consisted of peripheral blood. The receptors come from a woman in her forties or fifties with acute or convalescent COVID-19. Both conserved end residues are part of each CDR3. A D gene is named only where the DNA matches it firmly. For some rows the clone size is stated as once, few or many, or as a class when expanded; others skip it.

CDR3	DNA	J	D	V	size
CSVEGPGTGVGEQFF	TGCAGCGTTGAAGGTCCCGGGACAGGGGTGGGTGAGCAGTTCTTC	TRBJ2-1	TRBD1	TRBV29-1	once
CAIAAGPGSYEQYF	TGTGCCATCGCAGCGGGACCGGGTTCCTACGAGCAGTACTTC	TRBJ2-7	TRBD2	TRBV27	.
CASRRTRGYNEQFF	TGTGCCAGTCGGCGGACGCGGGGTTACAATGAGCAGTTCTTC	TRBJ2-1	.	TRBV19	.
CASSVDRDTEAFF	TGTGCCAGCAGTGTGGACAGGGACACTGAAGCTTTCTTT	TRBJ1-1	TRBD1	TRBV12-3/TRBV12-4	once
CASSQDIPTGQGAGYTF	TGCGCCAGCAGCCAAGATATCCCCACCGGACAGGGGGCTGGCTACACCTTC	TRBJ1-2	TRBD1	TRBV4-1	.
CASSSRTGGYGYTF	TGTGCCAGCAGCTCACGGACAGGGGGATATGGCTACACCTTC	TRBJ1-2	TRBD1	TRBV7-8	.
CATSDTGAGEKLFF	TGTGCCACCAGTGATACAGGGGCGGGGGAAAAACTGTTTTTT	TRBJ1-4	TRBD1	TRBV24-1	.
CASIQGAFEAFF	TGTGCCAGTATCCAGGGGGCCTTTGAGGCTTTCTTT	TRBJ1-1	TRBD1	TRBV19	.
CASSLRQGLNEQFF	TGTGCCAGCAGCCTTAGACAGGGTTTAAATGAGCAGTTCTTC	TRBJ2-1	TRBD1	TRBV11-2	once
CASSPTGAATNEKLFF	TGCGCCAGCAGCCCCACAGGGGCAGCAACTAATGAAAAACTGTTTTTT	TRBJ1-4	TRBD1	TRBV5-1	.
CASSLSGGRTEAFF	TGTGCCAGCAGCTTATCAGGGGGCCGGACTGAAGCTTTCTTT	TRBJ1-1	TRBD1	TRBV7-3	.
CASLLGQRSPLHF	TGTGCCAGCCTCCTAGGACAGAGATCACCCCTCCACTTT	TRBJ1-6	.	TRBV5-5	.
CASSRQGSQPQHF	TGTGCCAGCTCACGGCAGGGGTCTCAGCCCCAGCATTTT	TRBJ1-5	.	TRBV18	.
CASSLVRNNEQYF	TGTGCCAGCAGCTTGGTGAGAAATAACGAGCAGTACTTC	TRBJ2-7	.	TRBV11-2	.
CASSKLAGAMNEQFF	TGTGCCAGCAGTAAACTAGCGGGGGCGATGAATGAGCAGTTCTTC	TRBJ2-1	TRBD2	TRBV2	.
CASSFTGGPGTEAFF	TGTGCCAGCAGCTTCACAGGGGGCCCAGGCACTGAAGCTTTCTTT	TRBJ1-1	TRBD1	TRBV5-6	once